The 11 T cell receptor beta chains below come from one sample, sequenced in a study of shared clonotypes between healthy human individuals. Generated by immunoSEQ multiplex PCR, the TCRdb table keeps only in-frame clones and is missing some. This sample carries under 600,000 clones, about 97% of them seen once, and the ten largest clones take about 0.06%. Sequences were obtained from naive CD4+ T cells sorted from blood. The subset was: CD45RA+ positively selected. The source of these receptors is a young woman in good health.

The rearrangement joins TRBV28 to TRBJ2-5, with D maybe TRBD2 (6 bases). Germline V gene sequence: CDR1 MDHEN, CDR2 SYDVKM. The CDR3 contains 14 residues. The V and J ends lost 6 bases and 7 bases respectively, with 18 bases between them. This CDR3 is CASRPSGSGGTQYF. The CDR3 DNA sequence: TGTGCCAGCAGGCCCTCCGGGTCCGGGGGGACCCAGTACTTC.

The chain links TRBV18 to TRBJ1-1; no firm D call. CDR3 size: 14 residues. V was clipped by 0 bases and J by 5 bases, with 10 bases between them. The V gene's germline CDR1 is KGHSH and CDR2 LQKENI. CDR3 nucleotides: TGTGCCAGCTCACCACCGGCCGGGTTGACTGAAGCTTTCTTT. The encoded protein is CASSPPAGLTEAFF.

The CDR3 sequence is CASSQTPGIEAFF. CDR3 in DNA: TGTGCCAGCAGCCAAACCCCAGGGATTGAAGCTTTCTTT. The chain recombines TRBV6-5 with TRBJ1-1; maybe TRBD1 (5 bases). This CDR3 has 13 amino acids. The germline CDR1 and CDR2 sequences are MNHEY and SVGAGI. V dropped 6 bases and J dropped 7 bases, with 15 bases sitting between them.

This rearrangement joins TRBV28 to TRBJ2-1; D gene unclear. V dropped 6 bases and J dropped 4 bases, with 4 bases sitting between them. CDR1 and CDR2 from the germline V gene are MDHEN and SYDVKM. There are 11 residues in the CDR3. The CDR3 sequence: CASRIYNEQFF. The CDR3 region has the DNA TGTGCCAGCAGAATATACAATGAGCAGTTCTTC.

This chain joins TRBV18 and TRBJ1-1; 9 positions agree with TRBD1. The V and J ends lost 6 bases and 5 bases, in that order; junction bases with no gene match: 10. The CDR3 totals 15 residues. Germline values: CDR1 KGHSH, CDR2 LQKENI. Here the CDR3 reads CASSLDRGMRTEAFF. The CDR3 nucleotides read TGTGCCAGCTCGCTAGACAGGGGGATGAGGACTGAAGCTTTCTTT.

The chain couples TRBV2 to TRBJ2-7; D may be TRBD2 (6 bases). Between the trimmed V and J ends, which lost 6 bases and 2 bases, there was a span of 11 bases. This CDR3 contains 13 residues. Germline CDR1 SNHLY, CDR2 FYNNEI. The CDR3 nucleotides are TGTGCCAGCAGCGAGCGGGCGACCTACGAGCAGTACTTC. Its translation: CASSERATYEQYF.

The rearrangement links TRBV2 to TRBJ2-6, with D possibly being TRBD1 (5 bases). CDR3 length: 15 amino acids. Looked up from germline, CDR1 is SNHLY and CDR2 is FYNNEI. Trimming took 4 bases from V and 0 from J, leaving 7 bases between them. The CDR3 loop is CASSAGNSGANVLTF. The DNA for the CDR3 is TGTGCCAGCAGTGCAGGGAACTCTGGGGCCAACGTCCTGACTTTC.

The chain links TRBV7-9 to TRBJ2-1; 11 nucleotides line up with TRBD2. This CDR3 is 15 amino acids long. Germline-derived CDR1 and CDR2 are SEHNR and FQNEAQ (reference sequence). The V and J ends lost 5 bases and 6 bases, in that order; junction bases with no gene match: 6. CDR3 DNA sequence: TGTGCCAGCAGCGAAGGACTAGCGGGCACCAATGAGCAGTTCTTC. This gives the protein CASSEGLAGTNEQFF.

The J gene is TRBJ2-5, the V gene TRBV2; tentative D call: TRBD2 (6 bases). CDR3 length equals 13 residues. Germline V gene lookup returns CDR1 SNHLY and CDR2 FYNNEI. V dropped 1 base and J dropped 5 bases, with 8 bases sitting between them. The CDR3 DNA follows: TGTGCCAGCAGTGAAGGGGAGGTGGAGACCCAGTACTTC. Translating it yields CASSEGEVETQYF.

The V gene is TRBV20-1, the J gene TRBJ2-3; D ambiguous. Trimming took off 4 bases at V and 4 bases at J, with 3 bases between the two ends. The CDR3 has 10 amino acids. CDR1 DFQATT and CDR2 SNEGSKA come from the germline V gene (reference sequence). CDR3 sequence reads: CSAKADTQYF. In nucleotides, the CDR3 is TGCAGTGCTAAAGCAGATACGCAGTATTTT.

This chain joins TRBV27 and TRBJ2-7; D could derive from TRBD1 or TRBD2 (5 bases each). Germline V CDR1 and CDR2: MNHEY, SMNVEV (reference sequence). CDR3 length equals 17 residues. V gave up 0 bases and J gave up 3 bases, with 18 bases separating them. The CDR3, as DNA: TGTGCCAGCAGTTTATCGGGGCAAGGAGGACATCGCTACGAGCAGTACTTC. Protein product: CASSLSGQGGHRYEQYF.